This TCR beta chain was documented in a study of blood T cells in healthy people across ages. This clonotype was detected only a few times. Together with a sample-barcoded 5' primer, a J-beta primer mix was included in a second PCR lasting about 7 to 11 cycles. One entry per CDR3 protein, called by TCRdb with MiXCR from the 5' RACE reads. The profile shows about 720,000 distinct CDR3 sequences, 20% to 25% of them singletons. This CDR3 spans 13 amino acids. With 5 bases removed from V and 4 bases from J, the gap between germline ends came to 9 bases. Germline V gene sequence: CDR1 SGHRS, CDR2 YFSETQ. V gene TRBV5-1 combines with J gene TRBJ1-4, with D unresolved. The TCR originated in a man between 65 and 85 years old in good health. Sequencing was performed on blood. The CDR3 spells CASRARDNEKLFF. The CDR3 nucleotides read TGCGCCAGCAGGGCTCGGGATAATGAAAAACTGTTTTTT.